The 4 T cell receptor beta chains reported below all come from one sample, sequenced in a study of tumor-infiltrating lymphocytes in oesophageal squamous cell carcinoma. TCRdb re-called the PCR reads through MiXCR, storing one row per CDR3 protein. The data hold thousands of distinct CDR3 sequences, with 15% to 18% observed a single time. Sequenced: blood. The receptors shown here come from a male donor with esophageal squamous cell carcinoma.

The chain joins TRBV5-5 to TRBJ1-4, with D possibly matching TRBD1 (6 bases). The germline V gene encodes CDR1 SGHKS and CDR2 YYEKEE (reference sequence). V was cut by 8 bases and J by 7 bases, with 12 bases left in between. The CDR3 spans 12 residues. CDR3 bases: TGTGCCAGACAGGGTGACAGTGAAAAACTGTTTTTT. It translates to CARQGDSEKLFF.

In this sample, this clonotype is medium-sized. The chain carries TRBV7-6 and TRBJ1-1; TRBD1 might be the D (5 bases). The CDR3 sequence is 13 residues long. The V and J ends lost 5 bases and 5 bases respectively, with 12 bases between them. Germline loops: CDR1 SGHVS, CDR2 FNYEAQ. The CDR3 here is CASSTSGQTEAFF. CDR3 in DNA: TGTGCCAGCAGCACCTCGGGGCAGACTGAAGCTTTCTTT.

This clonotype was detected many times. This rearrangement joins TRBV11-2 to TRBJ1-1, with D unresolved. Germline loops: CDR1 SGHAT, CDR2 FQNNGV. The V gene lost 1 base and the J gene lost 6 bases, with 12 bases spanning the gap. The CDR3 runs 14 residues. CDR3 DNA sequence: TGTGCCAGCAGCTTAGGTTATCGGAAATCTGAAGCTTTCTTT. Translation: CASSLGYRKSEAFF.

By share of the sample, this clonotype is medium-sized. The chain employs TRBV7-8 and TRBJ1-2; D is perhaps TRBD1 (5 bases). V was cut by 2 bases and J by 4 bases, with 11 bases left in between. Looked up from germline, CDR1 is SGHVS and CDR2 is FQNEAQ. The CDR3 contains 14 residues. The CDR3 DNA follows: TGTGCCAGCAGCTTACAGGGTATCGGCTATGGCTACACCTTC. Its translation is CASSLQGIGYGYTF.